This entry features one T cell receptor (beta chain) sequence. This clone appeared once. Its binding antigen is unknown. No base quality information exists; no much larger clone differs at one position. Healthy HIV-negative adults with no recently reported acute infections or vaccinations were included as donors. All donors were Caucasian adults living in Nashville, Tennessee, USA. CD4+ T cells were enriched through magnetic negative selection, after which naive cells were positively selected on CD45RA and the remaining negative fraction served as the memory subset. Blood was obtained by leukapheresis, after which PBMCs were separated by Ficoll-Histopaque density gradient centrifugation and cryopreserved in liquid nitrogen vapor phase. Analytical flow cytometry was used to check the purity and quantity of each magnetically sorted T cell population. From each sorted fraction, genomic DNA was isolated and quantified by UV absorbance on a Nanodrop 2000c.

The sample belongs to a study of shared clonotypes between healthy human individuals (dated by TCRdb to the early 2020s). With respect to the entire study: A couple of women and a few men aged 18 to 49 years were included in the cohort. For each donor, CD4 naive and CD4 memory were each given three plates, CD8 naive was given two plates, and CD8 memory was given one plate. The study deeply sequenced blood TCR repertoires of about 5 healthy adults to estimate repertoire size and the extent of clonotype sharing between individuals. Per donor, leukapheresis produced somewhere between about 0.8 and 9 billion PBMCs. To increase sequencing depth and limit assay-specific biases, TCR repertoire library preparation and sequencing were carried out by different laboratories using diverse techniques.

TCR CDR3 regions were amplified from genomic DNA by multiplex PCR using the deep immunoSEQ assay. Genomic DNA extracted from each cell subset was distributed evenly over all wells of several immunoSEQ 96-well plates, and each plate served as one replicate. For sorted subsets, each replicate PCR was loaded with roughly 200 ng genomic DNA, equivalent to 25,000 to 35,000 T cell genomes. Purified libraries were quantified with a Qubit 3.0 fluorometer, sized on a Bioanalyzer 2100, and re-quantified with the KAPA Library Quantification kit. Every immunoSEQ 96-well plate was sequenced on a dedicated single-read 150-cycle Illumina NextSeq 550 flow cell. As for the authors' bioinformatics: Because the immunoSEQ output held only junctional sequences and lacked quality scores, the filtering could not match the filtering applied to full-length reads. Sequences were annotated with PyIR, a Python wrapper for IgBLAST v1.9, and V/J genes and CDR3 were assigned using IMGT germline references. Reads with weak V/J assignments (E-value above 1e-6), missing CDR3, stop codons, out-of-frame junctions, or ambiguous translated residues were removed. V3J clonotypes were defined as sequences sharing the same inferred V gene, J gene, and CDR3 amino acid sequence. Percentage overlap between repertoires was calculated by dividing the number of shared unique clonotypes by the size of the smaller repertoire. RTK rarefaction, the Chao1 estimator, and Recon v2.1 estimates of unobserved clonotypes were used to assess repertoire richness. Generation probabilities were computed with OLGA for all TCRbeta clonotypes obtained by the gDNA method from several donors. In TCRdb, the immuneACCESS table is reduced to in-frame sequences with V and J assigned. These tables do not hold every clone; where another copy was compared, an unresolved V gene accounts for under half, and the others remain unexplained. The V and J calls and clone size were taken over from that table, and D and trimming were inferred from the DNA. The sample table shows over a million clones, and around three quarters are seen once. The ten largest clonotypes hold 0.6% to 0.7% of the sample.

Broad study findings and their caveats: Rarefaction of sorted-subset datasets indicated incomplete sequencing despite the large sequencing depth. Compared with non-shared clonotypes, the clonotypes found in all four sorted-subset donors had higher generation probabilities. Sampling was restricted to blood, and TCR repertoires in tissues likely differ from the TCR repertoires found in blood. Because the study included only a small number of donors, the genetic and exposure-history diversity represented was limited. Naive subsets generally had larger estimated clonotype richness than memory subsets did. Across a handful of donors, about 4.5% of naive CD4, around 3.3% of naive CD8, about 2% of memory CD4, and about 0.4% of memory CD8 clonotypes were shared. Pairwise subsampling indicated that sequencing depth was expected to affect the degree of clonotype sharing among donors.

V is cut by 4 bases and J by 3 bases, and the space between the germline ends is 16 bases. CDR1 and CDR2 were assigned from the germline V gene as SGHDN and FVKESK. Inclusive of the bounding cysteine and phenylalanine, the CDR3 is 15 residues long. Only the CDR3 DNA stays, 45 bases, in frame from base 1. Recombination linked TRBV14 to TRBJ2-7; too little of a D gene remains to name it. The sequenced sample consisted of memory CD4+ T cells from PBMCs. What the cell subset or site label conveys for this sample: CD45RA-negative fraction. The receptor was derived from a man aged 18 to 30 in good health. Some clones in this sample may be carry-over from other donors' samples. The DNA sequence is as follows: TGTGCCAGCAGCCCGTTGGGTAAAGATATCTACGAGCAGTACTTC. It specifies CASSPLGKDIYEQYF.